This T cell receptor beta chain derives from a study of response to subunit inactivated influenza vaccine. Using its own MiXCR run on the RT-PCR reads, TCRdb lists one record per CDR3 protein. This sample has about 570,000 distinct CDR3 sequences, with around 11% found just once. Germline-derived CDR1 and CDR2 are SEHNR and FQNEAQ (reference sequence). This CDR3 is built from 13 residues. V was pared by 5 bases and J by 6 bases, with 10 bases between. The sample was also reused in another study, on T cells expressing NK-cell markers. That paper adds: Synthesis of TCR beta cDNA relied on 5'RACE template switching carrying UMIs.

The material was PBMCs from blood, obtained on the day of vaccination. The sequence derives from a man aged 50 to 60 who received an inactivated influenza vaccine. The chain joins TRBV7-9 to TRBJ2-2; D gene ambiguous. CDR3 nucleotides: TGTGCCAGCAGCCTAGGCGCGCCCGGGGAGCTGTTTTTT. Translated, it gives CASSLGAPGELFF.